This entry lists 31 T cell receptor beta chains sequenced from one sample in a study of graft-versus-host responses after intestinal transplantation listed by TCRdb under 2021. The library was obtained by the immunoSEQ multiplex PCR assay. TCRdb carries this immuneACCESS record with in-frame sequences only. Its versions omit some clonotypes, under half of them owing to an unresolved V gene in the studies checked, with the rest unexplained. For this sample there are around 92,000 clones; approximately 85% appear just once. The leading ten clones occupy approximately 1.4% of the sample. The material sequenced was PBMCs, taken 255 days after intestinal transplant. These receptor sequences come from a human patient who received an intestinal transplant, so some T cells may come from the graft donor.

There are a few counts of this clone. The chain has TRBV6-1 and TRBJ2-7, with 8 positions matching TRBD2. V lost 2 bases and J lost 3; bases outside the gene matches: 9. Germline V lookup: CDR1 MNHNS, CDR2 SASEGT. There are 16 residues in the CDR3. Here the CDR3 reads CASSERAGVNLYEQYF. DNA for the CDR3: TGTGCCAGCAGTGAACGAGCGGGAGTTAACCTCTACGAGCAGTACTTC.

This rearrangement joins TRBV2 to TRBJ2-4; D may be TRBD2 (5 bases). The germline V and J ends were trimmed by 10 bases and 0 bases, with 10 bases remaining between them. The CDR3 is 13 residues long. Germline-derived CDR1 and CDR2 are SNHLY and FYNNEI. CDR3 DNA sequence: TGTGCCATCTCCGGACTAGCCAAAAACATTCAGTACTTC. Translating it yields CAISGLAKNIQYF. Full variable domain (rest looked up from reference TRBV2 and TRBJ2-4): EPEVTQTPSHQVTQMGQEVILRCVPISNHLYFYWYRQILGQKVEFLVSFYNNEISEKSEIFDDQFSVERPDGSNFTLKIRSTKLEDSAMYFCAISGLAKNIQYFGAGTRLSVL.

In this sample, this clone turned up a few times. CDR3 sequence: CASSFLLERGIYEQYF. The CDR3 nucleotides are TGTGCCAGCAGTTTTCTCCTCGAGCGGGGAATCTACGAGCAGTACTTC. This chain links TRBV28 with TRBJ2-7; 7 bases fit TRBD2. V shed 3 bases, J shed 3 bases, and the junction held 11 bases outside the gene matches. Germline-derived CDR1 and CDR2 are MDHEN and SYDVKM. The CDR3 loop spans 16 amino acids.

The chain employs TRBV4-2 and TRBJ2-3, with D hard to call. V lost 2 bases to trimming and J lost 6 bases, with 12 bases between them. Germline-derived CDR1 and CDR2 are LGHNA and YNFKEQ. CDR3 length equals 14 residues. The CDR3 nucleotides read TGTGCCAGCAGCCAAAAGGGCCGTGGGGATACGCAGTATTTT. Amino acid sequence: CASSQKGRGDTQYF.

V is TRBV4-1 and J is TRBJ2-3; tentatively, D is TRBD1 (6 bases). There are 18 residues in the CDR3. Germline V CDR1 and CDR2: MGHRA, YSYEKL. V was shortened by 0 bases and J by 0 bases, with 16 bases between the two germline ends. CDR3 protein: CASSQDLAGAPSTDTQYF. Written as DNA, the CDR3 is TGCGCCAGCAGCCAAGATCTTGCAGGGGCACCTAGCACAGATACGCAGTATTTT.

This clone was detected a few times. This rearrangement joins TRBV2 to TRBJ1-3; D gene ambiguous. The length of the CDR3 is 14 residues. The ends were cut back, 7 bases at V and 3 bases at J, with 13 bases in the middle. From germline, CDR1 is SNHLY and CDR2 FYNNEI. CDR3: CASTHESFGNTIYF. CDR3 nucleotides: TGTGCCAGCACCCATGAGTCCTTTGGAAACACCATATATTTT.

V is TRBV5-1 and J is TRBJ1-1, with D uncertain. CDR1 and CDR2 (germline): SGHRS, YFSETQ. The CDR3 runs 14 residues. V was cut by 5 bases and J by 0 bases, with 11 bases left in between. The CDR3 DNA reads as TGCGCCAGCAGTCGAAGCAGTATGAACACTGAAGCTTTCTTT. Translation: CASSRSSMNTEAFF.

The chain has TRBV28 and TRBJ1-2; a weak D match, TRBD1 (6 bases). V gave up 8 bases and J gave up 2 bases, with 9 bases separating them. The CDR3 runs to 12 residues. The germline CDR1 and CDR2 sequences are MDHEN and SYDVKM. In DNA, the CDR3 is TGTGCCAGCCGGGACACCAACTATGGCTACACCTTC. The encoded protein is CASRDTNYGYTF.

J is TRBJ2-1 and V is TRBV4-1, with 8 bases fitting TRBD1. The V gene's germline CDR1 is MGHRA and CDR2 YSYEKL. After removal of 4 bases from V and 4 bases from J, the junction contained 3 bases not matched to a gene. The CDR3 is made up of 14 amino acids. The CDR3: CASSRQGIYNEQFF. The CDR3 nucleotides are TGCGCCAGCAGCCGACAGGGGATATACAATGAGCAGTTCTTC.

This chain links TRBV27 with TRBJ1-5; the D gene is possibly TRBD1 (6 bases). This CDR3 comprises 16 residues. Germline values: CDR1 MNHEY, CDR2 SMNVEV (reference sequence). Trimming took off 0 bases at V and 0 bases at J, with 9 bases between the two ends. In DNA, the CDR3 is TGTGCCAGCAGTTTATCCGGACAGAATAGCAATCAGCCCCAGCATTTT. Encoded protein: CASSLSGQNSNQPQHF.

This clone has only a few counts. The chain carries TRBV28 and TRBJ2-3; 9 bases map to TRBD2. The trim removed 3 bases at V and 5 bases at J, leaving 9 bases unmatched. CDR3 length equals 16 residues. Germline V gene data show CDR1 as MDHEN and CDR2 as SYDVKM. The CDR3 coding sequence is TGTGCCAGCAGTTTGGGTCCGGCGGGAGGGCAAGATACGCAGTATTTT. Its translation is CASSLGPAGGQDTQYF.

The V call is TRBV5-8, the J call TRBJ2-2; TRBD1 aligns across 8 bases. The J segment lost 5 bases and the V segment lost 4 bases, leaving 7 bases of the junction unmatched. Germline values: CDR1 SGHTS, CDR2 YDEGEE. CDR3 size: 15 residues. The CDR3 protein is CASSKTGARTGELFF. CDR3 nucleotides: TGTGCCAGCAGCAAGACAGGGGCTAGGACCGGGGAGCTGTTTTTT.

The rearrangement uses TRBV28 and TRBJ1-2, with a tentative D call TRBD1 (5 bases). CDR1 and CDR2 from the germline V gene are MDHEN and SYDVKM. CDR3 size: 14 residues. Trimming shortened V by 5 bases and J by 8 bases, and 18 bases separated the two germline ends. The DNA of the CDR3 is TGTGCCAGCAGTCCGGGGGGACCGGCCTCCGGCTACACCTTC. Its translation: CASSPGGPASGYTF.

The chain is built from TRBV2 and TRBJ2-5, with TRBD1 matching over 8 bases. V trimming: 3 bases; J trimming: 3 bases; junction bases outside the gene matches: 9. Germline lookup yields CDR1 SNHLY and CDR2 FYNNEI. The CDR3 spans 16 residues. This chain's CDR3 is CASSEGLTDREETQYF. CDR3 coding DNA: TGTGCCAGCAGTGAGGGGTTGACGGACAGGGAAGAGACCCAGTACTTC.

This clone has only one observation. The genes are TRBV19 and TRBJ2-5; TRBD1 aligns across 8 bases. Trimming removed 8 bases from V and 7 bases from J; junction bases left unmatched: 21. Germline loops: CDR1 LNHDA, CDR2 SQIVND (reference sequence). CDR3 length: 17 amino acids. Here the CDR3 reads CASSPFHGQGRDRTQYF. The CDR3 nucleotides are TGTGCCAGTTCACCATTCCACGGACAGGGAAGAGATCGGACCCAGTACTTC.

This chain joins TRBV28 and TRBJ1-2; D may be TRBD1 (6 bases). V lost 5 bases, J lost 5 bases, and 12 bases lay in between. Germline CDR1 and CDR2: MDHEN and SYDVKM. This CDR3 region has 13 residues. The CDR3 region is CASSLDQGYGYTF. CDR3 sequence (DNA): TGTGCCAGCAGTCTCGACCAGGGGTATGGCTACACCTTC.

The chain joins TRBV27 to TRBJ1-1; possibly TRBD1 for D (6 bases). CDR1 MNHEY and CDR2 SMNVEV come from the germline V gene (reference sequence). CDR3 size: 14 residues. V gave up 4 bases and J gave up 7 bases, with 16 bases separating them. The CDR3 protein is CASSSSDRLYEAFF. CDR3 nucleotides: TGTGCCAGCAGTTCGTCGGACAGACTTTATGAAGCTTTCTTT.

The V gene is TRBV15, the J gene TRBJ2-7; D might be TRBD1 (6 bases). Germline V gene lookup returns CDR1 LNHNV and CDR2 YYDKDF (reference sequence). This CDR3 is 15 amino acids long. Trimming removed 5 bases at V and 2 bases at J, with 16 bases between. The CDR3 here is CATSPTGLNTYEQYF. The CDR3 DNA reads as TGTGCCACCAGCCCCACAGGGCTCAATACCTACGAGCAGTACTTC.

The chain is built from TRBV28 and TRBJ2-3; 13 bases agree with TRBD2. This CDR3 spans 15 amino acids. Germline CDR1 is MDHEN and CDR2 is SYDVKM. The junction had 4 bases not matched to a gene; V was cut back by 7 bases and J by 3 bases. The CDR3 region is CASITSGGATDTQYF. For the CDR3, the DNA is TGTGCCAGCATTACTAGCGGGGGGGCGACAGATACGCAGTATTTT.

The chain is built from TRBV7-9 and TRBJ2-7, with TRBD2 matching 7 bases. The V gene end was trimmed by 5 bases and the J gene end by 0 bases; junction bases not matched to a gene: 4. The CDR3 spans 14 residues. Germline CDR1 is SEHNR and CDR2 is FQNEAQ (reference sequence). The CDR3 protein is CASSPPGGSYEQYF. In DNA form, the CDR3 reads TGTGCCAGCAGCCCCCCGGGGGGCTCCTACGAGCAGTACTTC.

This chain uses TRBV6-1 with TRBJ2-7; 13 bases are shared with TRBD2. This CDR3 has 16 amino acids. The ends lost 4 bases at V and 5 bases at J; junction bases unmatched: 8. Germline V gives CDR1 MNHNS, CDR2 SASEGT. The CDR3 DNA is TGTGCCAGCAGTGGAGAACTAGCGGGGGGGCCGCACGAGCAGTACGTC. It is translated as CASSGELAGGPHEQYV.

The chain carries TRBV10-3 and TRBJ2-7; 10 nucleotides align to TRBD2. From germline, CDR1 is ENHRY and CDR2 SYGVKD. After removal of 4 bases from V and 5 bases from J, the junction contained 5 bases not matched to a gene. The CDR3 runs 14 residues. As DNA, the CDR3 is TGTGCCATCAGTGGCACTAGCGGGGCGGACGAGCAGTACTTC. This encodes CAISGTSGADEQYF.

The J gene is TRBJ1-1, the V gene TRBV7-9, with 8 bases identical to TRBD1. V shed 4 bases and J 6 bases; nucleotides not matched to a gene: 10. Germline CDR1 SEHNR, CDR2 FQNEAQ (reference sequence). The CDR3 is 15 residues long. The CDR3 coding sequence is TGTGCCAGCAGCTCAGATTACAGGGGGTTACCTGAAGCTTTCTTT. It specifies CASSSDYRGLPEAFF.

The CDR3 loop is CASRPPGQGIRQYF. The CDR3 DNA is TGTGCCAGCAGACCTCCGGGACAGGGTATTAGGCAGTACTTC. The J gene is TRBJ2-5, the V gene TRBV27, with 9 bases fitting TRBD1. The CDR3 has 14 residues. Per the germline V gene, CDR1 is MNHEY and CDR2 is SMNVEV (reference sequence). With 6 bases clipped from V and 11 bases from J, the junction kept 13 bases outside the gene matches.

V is TRBV18 and J is TRBJ2-1; D is ambiguous. CDR3 size: 14 residues. Per the germline V gene, CDR1 is KGHSH and CDR2 is LQKENI. V gave up 6 bases and J gave up 8 bases, with 17 bases separating them. The CDR3 region has the DNA TGTGCCAGCTCCCCGAAACTCCATATCGATGAGCAGTTCTTC. Its protein is CASSPKLHIDEQFF.

V and J are TRBV5-4 and TRBJ2-7; unclear D gene. The CDR3 totals 14 residues. The V end lost 0 bases, the J end lost 2 bases, and 9 bases lay between the germline ends. From germline, CDR1 is SGHNT and CDR2 YYREEE (reference sequence). Here the CDR3 reads CASSLGTETYEQYF. DNA of the CDR3: TGTGCCAGCAGCTTGGGGACGGAAACCTACGAGCAGTACTTC. The variable domain in full, with the rest retrieved from reference TRBV5-4 and TRBJ2-7, is ETGVTQSPTHLIKTRGQQVTLRCSSQSGHNTVSWYQQALGQGPQFIFQYYREEENGRGNFPPRFSGLQFPNYSSELNVNALELDDSALYLCASSLGTETYEQYFGPGTRLTVT.

The chain couples TRBV28 to TRBJ2-1; the match to TRBD2 covers 9 bases. The germline V gene encodes CDR1 MDHEN and CDR2 SYDVKM. V gave up 7 bases and J gave up 7 bases; unmatched junction bases: 17. CDR3 size: 17 residues. The DNA for the CDR3 is TGTGCCAGCAACTCTCCCCGGGCGGGAGGGCCACATAATGAGCAGTTCTTC. This sequence encodes CASNSPRAGGPHNEQFF.

The chain has TRBV2 and TRBJ2-7; 8 bases match TRBD2. The CDR3 runs 15 residues. Germline assignment: CDR1 SNHLY and CDR2 FYNNEI. With V trimmed by 3 bases and J by 0 bases, 4 bases remained unmatched. The CDR3 sequence is CASSDRRGVSYEQYF. CDR3 nucleotides: TGTGCCAGCAGTGATCGGCGGGGGGTCTCCTACGAGCAGTACTTC. Variable domain in full (rest from reference TRBV2 and TRBJ2-7): EPEVTQTPSHQVTQMGQEVILRCVPISNHLYFYWYRQILGQKVEFLVSFYNNEISEKSEIFDDQFSVERPDGSNFTLKIRSTKLEDSAMYFCASSDRRGVSYEQYFGPGTRLTVT.

The V and J genes are TRBV4-2 and TRBJ2-3; 7 bases line up with TRBD2. Germline-derived CDR1 and CDR2 are LGHNA and YNFKEQ. CDR3 length: 17 residues. Losses at the gene ends were 5 bases for V and 5 bases for J; bases not matched to a gene: 16. Here the CDR3 DNA reads TGTGCCAGCAGCTCCCACCCCCTAGCGGCGGATATAGATACGCAGTATTTT. Translation: CASSSHPLAADIDTQYF.

The chain recombines TRBV10-3 with TRBJ1-1; 8 nucleotides line up with TRBD1. Germline CDR1 and CDR2: ENHRY and SYGVKD. Losses at the gene ends were 6 bases for V and 4 bases for J; bases not matched to a gene: 7. The CDR3 spans 14 residues. The CDR3 coding sequence is TGTGCCATCAGCACAGGGGGGGTAGGCACTGAAGCTTTCTTT. It translates to CAISTGGVGTEAFF.

The V gene is TRBV13, the J gene TRBJ2-1; 10 bases line up with TRBD2. The CDR3 length is 15 residues. Germline values: CDR1 PRHDT, CDR2 FYEKMQ (reference sequence). J lost 5 bases, V lost 4 bases, and 5 bases had no gene match. The CDR3 reads CASSSRTSGHNEQFF. The CDR3 bases are TGTGCCAGCAGCTCTCGGACTAGCGGCCACAATGAGCAGTTCTTC.